These 12 T cell receptor beta chains came from one sample sequenced in a study of PD-1 blockade in classical Hodgkin lymphoma. This table comes from immunoSEQ multiplex PCR, and its TCRdb copy is limited to in-frame clones, with some not included. In the table there are over 10,000 clones, about 90% of which are singletons. With no exception, relapse followed autologous stem cell transplantation in all patients, and brentuximab vedotin exposure varied. The specimen was peripheral blood mononuclear cells (PBMCs), collected at baseline. Receptors originate from a human donor with classical Hodgkin lymphoma.

J is TRBJ1-2 and V is TRBV7-9; D is possibly TRBD1 (5 bases). The CDR3 extends over 13 amino acids. The germline V and J ends were trimmed by 1 base and 7 bases, with 10 bases remaining between them. CDR1 and CDR2 (germline): SEHNR, FQNEAQ (reference sequence). The chain's CDR3 is CASSLGGIGGYTF. The CDR3 region has the DNA TGTGCCAGCAGCTTAGGGGGCATCGGTGGCTACACCTTC.

The V call is TRBV7-9, the J call TRBJ1-4; TRBD1 aligns across 9 bases. The CDR3 runs to 15 residues. The junction had 5 bases not matched to a gene; V was cut back by 1 base and J by 8 bases. Germline V gene data show CDR1 as SEHNR and CDR2 as FQNEAQ (reference sequence). The CDR3 sequence is CASSLEQGAGEKLFF. The CDR3, as DNA: TGTGCCAGCAGCTTAGAACAGGGGGCAGGGGAAAAACTGTTTTTT.

This clone came up once. The chain employs TRBV6-4 and TRBJ2-1, with 7 bases lining up with TRBD1. This CDR3 spans 13 amino acids. Germline V gives CDR1 MRHNA, CDR2 SNTAGT. Unmatched junction bases numbered 8, after V lost 7 bases and J lost 8 bases. CDR3 loop: CASNTGEGDEQFF. The CDR3 DNA reads as TGTGCCAGCAACACAGGGGAAGGGGATGAGCAGTTCTTC.

The rearrangement joins TRBV14 to TRBJ1-1; a weak D match, TRBD1 (5 bases). The length of the CDR3 is 17 residues. The V and J ends lost 0 bases and 0 bases respectively, with 14 bases between them. Germline V gene sequence: CDR1 SGHDN, CDR2 FVKESK. CDR3 residues: CASSQDSPGGMNTEAFF. DNA for the CDR3: TGTGCCAGCAGCCAAGATTCCCCCGGGGGTATGAACACTGAAGCTTTCTTT.

A single count supports this clone. The chain joins TRBV29-1 to TRBJ2-3; 8 nucleotides align to TRBD1. Per germline, CDR1 SQVTM and CDR2 ANQGSEA. This CDR3 has 16 amino acids. Trimming removed 0 bases from V and 4 bases from J; junction bases left unmatched: 9. This chain's CDR3 is CSVEEWAGGAADTQYF. The CDR3 coding sequence is TGCAGCGTTGAAGAGTGGGCAGGGGGCGCAGCAGATACGCAGTATTTT.

This chain uses TRBV5-1 with TRBJ2-1; TRBD1 might be the D (5 bases). The V gene's germline CDR1 is SGHRS and CDR2 YFSETQ. V lost 4 bases to trimming and J lost 5 bases, with 13 bases between them. The CDR3 extends over 14 amino acids. The DNA of the CDR3 is TGCGCCAGCAGCATGGCCCCGACAGACAATGAGCAGTTCTTC. This encodes CASSMAPTDNEQFF.

The chain combines TRBV5-1 with TRBJ2-5; D unclear. Germline assignment: CDR1 SGHRS and CDR2 YFSETQ. This CDR3 contains 14 residues. V lost 4 bases and J 2 bases, leaving 12 bases between the germline ends. CDR3 loop: CASSLYSIQETQYF. CDR3 DNA: TGCGCCAGCAGCCTTTACAGTATTCAAGAGACCCAGTACTTC. The full variable domain, in which reference TRBV5-1 and TRBJ2-5 provide the parts outside the CDR3, is KAGVTQTPRYLIKTRGQQVTLSCSPISGHRSVSWYQQTPGQGLQFLFEYFSETQRNKGNFPGRFSGRQFSNSRSEMNVSTLELGDSALYLCASSLYSIQETQYFGPGTRLLVL.

This sequence joins TRBV5-4 and TRBJ1-3, with 8 nucleotides matching TRBD1. V trimming: 2 bases; J trimming: 4 bases; junction bases outside the gene matches: 14. The CDR3 sequence is 18 residues long. From germline, CDR1 is SGHNT and CDR2 YYREEE (reference sequence). CDR3 coding DNA: TGTGCCAGCAGCTTCGGGAATCACGGGACAGGAGCCGGAAACACCATATATTTT. Protein product: CASSFGNHGTGAGNTIYF. The entire variable domain, with the rest obtained from reference TRBV5-4 and TRBJ1-3, is as follows: ETGVTQSPTHLIKTRGQQVTLRCSSQSGHNTVSWYQQALGQGPQFIFQYYREEENGRGNFPPRFSGLQFPNYSSELNVNALELDDSALYLCASSFGNHGTGAGNTIYFGEGSWLTVV.

The chain couples TRBV5-4 to TRBJ2-7; D is unresolved. This CDR3 is built from 11 residues. In germline, CDR1 is SGHNT, CDR2 YYREEE (reference sequence). Trimming shortened V by 9 bases and J by 6 bases, and 13 bases separated the two germline ends. In DNA, the CDR3 is TGTGCCATCGCTGTAGGTAGCGAGCAGTACTTC. Amino acids: CAIAVGSEQYF.

The CDR3 is CASSRRGADADTQYF. CDR3 nucleotides: TGTGCCAGCTCACGGCGGGGGGCCGACGCAGATACGCAGTATTTT. This chain joins TRBV18 and TRBJ2-3; TRBD2 matches 8 bases. CDR1 is KGHSH, CDR2 LQKENI, per germline. The CDR3 covers 15 residues. V shed 4 bases and J 4 bases; nucleotides not matched to a gene: 7. Full variable domain (outside the CDR3, taken from reference TRBV18 and TRBJ2-3): NAGVMQNPRHLVRRRGQEARLRCSPMKGHSHVYWYRQLPEEGLKFMVYLQKENIIDESGMPKERFSAEFPKEGPSILRIQQVVRGDSAAYFCASSRRGADADTQYFGPGTRLTVL.

The gene calls are TRBV6-6 and TRBJ2-7; the match to TRBD1 covers 9 bases. Germline V lookup: CDR1 MNHNY, CDR2 SVGAGI (reference sequence). Losses at the gene ends were 1 base for V and 2 bases for J; bases not matched to a gene: 6. The CDR3 spans 16 residues. In DNA form, the CDR3 reads TGTGCCAGCAGTTACTTAATTCGGACAGGGGCCTACGAGCAGTACTTC. Amino acid sequence: CASSYLIRTGAYEQYF.

V and J are TRBV7-3 and TRBJ2-7, with D unclear. Germline CDR1 is SGHTA and CDR2 is FQGTGA. The V gene lost 2 bases and the J gene lost 4 bases, with 3 bases spanning the gap. CDR3 length equals 11 residues. DNA of the CDR3: TGTGCCAGCAGCTTAGAGTACGAGCAGTACTTC. This sequence encodes CASSLEYEQYF.